A selection of T cell receptor beta chains follows, all from one sample in a study of OX40 agonist ivuxolimab in advanced cancers. The method was immunoSEQ multiplex PCR; TCRdb's version includes in-frame clones alone and lacks a portion of them. The sample records some 20,000 clones, approximately 87% being singletons. The material was CD4+ or CD8+ T cells sorted from blood, obtained in a trial of the OX40 agonist ivuxolimab. These receptors were obtained from an adult with an advanced solid tumor such as melanoma, head and neck, liver or kidney cancer. The CDR3 runs from the conserved cysteine through the conserved F or W. Size values are once, few and many counts, or a class for expanded clones, and some rows have none.

>-|TRBV5-6|TRBJ2-7
CASSASSYEQYF
>-|TRBV6-4|TRBJ2-7
CASRAGTGFYEQYF
>-|TRBV12-5|TRBJ2-1
CASGLSGDEQFF
>-|TRBV25-1|TRBJ1-5
CASSDLGQGISHQPQHF
>once|TRBV4-3|TRBJ2-6
CASSQGPGQGTNVLTF
>-|TRBV7-2|TRBJ2-1
CASSLEVRYNEQFF
>-|TRBV27|TRBJ2-1
CASSAREGLAGSAEQFF
>-|TRBV6-5|TRBJ2-2
CASRLPWTGELFF
>-|TRBV5-4|TRBJ1-1
CASSLGRGPSEAFF
>-|TRBV18|TRBJ1-1
CASSPGDRKAFF
>-|TRBV5-6|TRBJ2-7
CASSLERAEQYF
>once|TRBV10-3|TRBJ1-1
CAISESNGRVLTEAFF
>-|TRBV19|TRBJ2-7
CASRAAGRSSYEQYF
>-|TRBV13|TRBJ1-1
CASSPRGFPEAFF
>once|TRBV6-6|TRBJ2-7
CASSYSQGGRNEQYF
>-|TRBV4-2|TRBJ1-4
CASSPLTGGLSNEKLFF
>-|TRBV6-1|TRBJ2-3
CASSDLRPDTQYF